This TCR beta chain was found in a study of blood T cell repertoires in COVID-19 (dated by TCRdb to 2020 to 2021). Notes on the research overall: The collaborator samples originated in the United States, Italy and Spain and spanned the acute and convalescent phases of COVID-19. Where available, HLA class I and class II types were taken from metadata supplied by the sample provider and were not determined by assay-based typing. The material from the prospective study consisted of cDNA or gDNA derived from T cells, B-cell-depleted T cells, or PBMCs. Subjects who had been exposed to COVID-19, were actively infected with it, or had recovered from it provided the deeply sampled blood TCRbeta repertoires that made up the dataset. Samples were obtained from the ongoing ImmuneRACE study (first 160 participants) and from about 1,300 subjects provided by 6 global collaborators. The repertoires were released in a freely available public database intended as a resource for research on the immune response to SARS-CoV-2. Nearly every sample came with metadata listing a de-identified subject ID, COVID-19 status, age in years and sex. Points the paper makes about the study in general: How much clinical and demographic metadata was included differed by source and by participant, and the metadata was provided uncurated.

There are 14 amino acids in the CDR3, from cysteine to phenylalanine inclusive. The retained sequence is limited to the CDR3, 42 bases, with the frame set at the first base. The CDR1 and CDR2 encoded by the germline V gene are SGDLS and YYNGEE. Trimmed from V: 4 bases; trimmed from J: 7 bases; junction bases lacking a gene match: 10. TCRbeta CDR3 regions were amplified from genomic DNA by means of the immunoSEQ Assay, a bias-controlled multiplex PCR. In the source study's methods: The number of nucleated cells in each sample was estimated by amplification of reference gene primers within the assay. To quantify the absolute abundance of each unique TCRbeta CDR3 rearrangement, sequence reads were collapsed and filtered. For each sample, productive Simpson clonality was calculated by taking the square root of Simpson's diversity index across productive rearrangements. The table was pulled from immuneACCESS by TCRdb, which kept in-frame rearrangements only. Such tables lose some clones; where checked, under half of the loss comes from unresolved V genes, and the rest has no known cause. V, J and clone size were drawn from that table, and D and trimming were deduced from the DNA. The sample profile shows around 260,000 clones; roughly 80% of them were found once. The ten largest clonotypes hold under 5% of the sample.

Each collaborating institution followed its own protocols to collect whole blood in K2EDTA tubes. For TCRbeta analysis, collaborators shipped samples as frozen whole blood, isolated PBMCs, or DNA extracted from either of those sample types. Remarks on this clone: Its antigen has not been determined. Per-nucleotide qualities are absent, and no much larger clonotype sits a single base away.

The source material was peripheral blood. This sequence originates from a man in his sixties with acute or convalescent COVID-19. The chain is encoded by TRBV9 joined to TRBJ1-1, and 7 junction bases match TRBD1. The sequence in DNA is TGTGCCAGCAGCCCCTACGGGGACAGCCTTGAAGCTTTCTTT. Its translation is CASSPYGDSLEAFF.